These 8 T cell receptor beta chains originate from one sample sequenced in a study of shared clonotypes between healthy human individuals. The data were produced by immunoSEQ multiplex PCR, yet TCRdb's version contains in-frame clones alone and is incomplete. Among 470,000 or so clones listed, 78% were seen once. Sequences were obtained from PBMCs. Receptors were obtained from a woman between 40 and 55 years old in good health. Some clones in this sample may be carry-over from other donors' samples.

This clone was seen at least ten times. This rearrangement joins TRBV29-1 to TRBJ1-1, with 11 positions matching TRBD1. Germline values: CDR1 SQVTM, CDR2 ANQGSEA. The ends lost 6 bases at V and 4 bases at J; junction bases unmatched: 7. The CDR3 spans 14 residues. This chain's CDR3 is CSVSFGTGGTEAFF. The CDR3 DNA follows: TGCAGCGTCTCCTTCGGGACAGGGGGCACTGAAGCTTTCTTT.

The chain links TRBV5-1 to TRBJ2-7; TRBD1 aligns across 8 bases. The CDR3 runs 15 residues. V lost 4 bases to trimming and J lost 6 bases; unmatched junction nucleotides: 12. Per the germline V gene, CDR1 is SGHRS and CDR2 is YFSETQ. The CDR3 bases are TGCGCCAGCAGCATACCGACAGGGGCCTCGGGCGAGCAGTACTTC. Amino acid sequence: CASSIPTGASGEQYF.

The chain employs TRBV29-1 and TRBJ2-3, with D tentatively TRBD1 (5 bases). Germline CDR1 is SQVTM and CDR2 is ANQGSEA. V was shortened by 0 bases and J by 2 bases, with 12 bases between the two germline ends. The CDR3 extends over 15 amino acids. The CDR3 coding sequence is TGCAGCGTTGAAGATCGCAGGGTACACACAGATACGCAGTATTTT. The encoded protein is CSVEDRRVHTDTQYF.

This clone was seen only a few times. The CDR3 region has the DNA TGCGCCAGCAGTGAAATCAGGGGGCACACTGAAGCTTTCTTT. Translating gives CASSEIRGHTEAFF. This sequence joins TRBV10-2 and TRBJ1-1; the match to TRBD1 covers 8 bases. J was trimmed by 3 bases and V by 3 bases; bases with no gene match: 3. Germline lookup yields CDR1 WSHSY and CDR2 SAAADI. The CDR3 totals 14 residues.

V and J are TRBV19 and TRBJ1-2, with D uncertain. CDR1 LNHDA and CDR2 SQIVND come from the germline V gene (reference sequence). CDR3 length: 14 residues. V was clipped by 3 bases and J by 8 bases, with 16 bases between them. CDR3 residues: CASSIEPQTRGYTF. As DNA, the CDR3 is TGTGCCAGTAGTATCGAACCTCAGACACGGGGCTACACCTTC.

CDR3 bases: TGTGCCAGCAGTCCCCCGGGACAGGGTCTCGCCGGGGAGCTGTTTTTT. Encoded protein: CASSPPGQGLAGELFF. V usage is TRBV28 and J usage is TRBJ2-2, with TRBD1 matching 9 bases. CDR3 size: 16 residues. Germline trimming cut 5 bases from V and 6 bases from J; bases unmatched to any gene: 10. Germline V gene sequence: CDR1 MDHEN, CDR2 SYDVKM.

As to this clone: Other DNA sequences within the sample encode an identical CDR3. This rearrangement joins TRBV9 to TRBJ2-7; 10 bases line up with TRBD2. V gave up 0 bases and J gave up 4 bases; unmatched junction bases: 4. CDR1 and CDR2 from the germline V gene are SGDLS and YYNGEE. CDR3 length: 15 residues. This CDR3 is CASSVGLAGDYEQYF. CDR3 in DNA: TGTGCCAGCAGCGTAGGGCTAGCGGGAGATTACGAGCAGTACTTC.

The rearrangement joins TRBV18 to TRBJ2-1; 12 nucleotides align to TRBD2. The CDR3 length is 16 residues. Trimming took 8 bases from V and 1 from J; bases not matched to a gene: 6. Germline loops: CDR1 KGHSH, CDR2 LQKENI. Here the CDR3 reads CASGMTSGSSYNEQFF. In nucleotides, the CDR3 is TGTGCCAGCGGGATGACTAGCGGGAGTTCCTACAATGAGCAGTTCTTC.